These T cell receptor beta chains were read from a single sample in a study of cytotoxic CD8 clonotypes in ibrutinib-treated CLL. Method: immunoSEQ multiplex PCR; TCRdb's copy keeps in-frame clones and lacks some. The sample carries under 200,000 clones, under 85% recorded once. Sequencing used PBMCs, obtained after 24 months of ibrutinib treatment. These receptors were taken from a human donor with chronic lymphocytic leukemia. The CDR3 runs from the conserved cysteine through the conserved F or W. A D gene is named only where the DNA matches it firmly. Only some rows state a clone size, as once, few, many or a class for expanded clones.

v_gene	j_gene	d_gene	abundance	CDR3aa	CDR3nt
TRBV6-5	TRBJ1-6	-	-	CASSYGQNSPLHF	TGTGCCAGCAGTTACGGGCAGAATTCACCCCTCCACTTT
TRBV28	TRBJ2-2	-	-	CASRKDRTNTGELFF	TGTGCCAGCAGAAAAGACAGAACGAACACCGGGGAGCTGTTTTTT
TRBV19	TRBJ1-1	-	-	CASSTHRNTEAFF	TGTGCCAGTAGTACCCACAGGAACACTGAAGCTTTCTTT
TRBV7-3	TRBJ2-1	-	-	CASRSGTNEQFF	TGTGCCAGCAGGAGCGGTACCAATGAGCAGTTCTTC
TRBV7-9	TRBJ1-2	-	-	CASSLASNYGYTF	TGTGCCAGCAGCTTAGCGTCGAACTATGGCTACACCTTC
TRBV19	TRBJ2-2	-	-	CASRSGTPNTGELFF	TGTGCCAGTCGCTCCGGGACACCGAACACCGGGGAGCTGTTTTTT
TRBV29-1	TRBJ1-2	-	-	CSVGTGRGNGYTF	TGCAGCGTTGGAACAGGGAGGGGAAATGGCTACACCTTC
TRBV7-2	TRBJ1-4	-	-	CASSKDRNEKLFF	TGTGCCAGCAGCAAAGACAGGAATGAAAAACTGTTTTTT
TRBV4-1	TRBJ1-5	TRBD1	-	CASSQEATGSGQPQHF	TGCGCCAGCAGCCAAGAGGCGACAGGGTCGGGCCAGCCCCAGCATTTT
TRBV7-3	TRBJ2-3	-	-	CASSLTYSSDTQYF	TGTGCCAGCAGCTTAACGTACTCGTCCGATACGCAGTATTTT
TRBV2	TRBJ1-1	-	-	CASSLDREAFF	TGTGCCAGCAGCCTAGACAGGGAAGCTTTCTTT
TRBV5-1	TRBJ1-5	-	-	CASSLDSGGGVHQPQHF	TGCGCCAGCAGCTTGGATAGCGGAGGGGGGGTGCATCAGCCCCAGCATTTT
TRBV30	TRBJ1-1	-	-	CATNSGQTNTEAFF	TGTGCCACTAATAGCGGACAGACGAACACTGAAGCTTTCTTT
TRBV4-1	TRBJ1-1	-	-	CASSYEAEAFF	TGCGCCAGCAGTTATGAGGCTGAAGCTTTCTTT
TRBV5-1	TRBJ2-3	-	-	CASGGRRTDTQYF	TGCGCCAGCGGGGGACGCCGCACAGATACGCAGTATTTT
TRBV15	TRBJ1-1	-	-	CATSRDGQGTEAFF	TGTGCCACCAGCAGAGATGGCCAGGGCACTGAAGCTTTCTTT
TRBV27	TRBJ2-7	-	once	CASSFGFRGATDEQYF	TGTGCCAGCAGTTTTGGGTTTCGGGGGGCCACCGACGAGCAGTACTTC
TRBV18	TRBJ2-1	TRBD2	-	CASSPPGLAGVHEQFF	TGTGCCAGCTCACCACCGGGACTAGCGGGAGTACATGAGCAGTTCTTC
TRBV30	TRBJ2-1	-	-	CAWMASSYNEQFF	TGTGCCTGGATGGCCAGCTCCTACAATGAGCAGTTCTTC
TRBV5-1	TRBJ1-2	-	-	CASSLGDYGYTF	TGCGCCAGCAGCTTGGGGGACTATGGCTACACCTTC
TRBV2	TRBJ1-1	-	-	CASRADSSMNTEAFF	TGTGCCAGCAGGGCGGACAGTTCAATGAACACTGAAGCTTTCTTT
TRBV27	TRBJ1-2	-	once	CASSLNYGYTF	TGTGCCAGCAGTTTAAACTATGGCTACACCTTC
TRBV18	TRBJ1-1	-	-	CASSPPGARTHMNTEAFF	TGTGCCAGCTCACCACCAGGGGCCCGGACCCATATGAACACTGAAGCTTTCTTT
TRBV6-5	TRBJ1-1	-	-	CASSYESGTEAFF	TGTGCCAGCAGTTACGAGAGCGGCACTGAAGCTTTCTTT
TRBV5-1	TRBJ1-4	-	-	CASSPGDTGKLFF	TGCGCCAGCAGCCCGGGGGACACGGGAAAACTGTTTTTT
TRBV6-5	TRBJ2-5	TRBD1	-	CASRVRDRARETQYF	TGTGCCAGCAGGGTTAGGGACAGGGCGAGGGAGACCCAGTACTTC
TRBV18	TRBJ2-7	-	-	CASSKNPGLSSYEQYF	TGTGCCAGCTCTAAAAATCCAGGACTCAGCTCCTACGAGCAGTACTTC
TRBV29-1	TRBJ1-5	-	-	CSVVGGPHQPQHF	TGCAGCGTTGTCGGGGGACCGCATCAGCCCCAGCATTTT
TRBV5-4	TRBJ2-5	-	once	CASSLWLQETQYF	TGTGCCAGCAGCTTATGGCTCCAAGAGACCCAGTACTTC
TRBV2	TRBJ1-2	-	-	CASIYRGSGYTF	TGTGCCAGCATTTATCGGGGATCTGGCTACACCTTC
TRBV6-1	TRBJ1-5	TRBD1	-	CASSERQGVQPQHF	TGTGCCAGCAGTGAACGACAGGGAGTTCAGCCCCAGCATTTT
TRBV7-9	TRBJ2-7	-	-	CASSTPRGSEQYF	TGTGCCAGCAGCACCCCTAGAGGAAGCGAGCAGTACTTC
TRBV29-1	TRBJ1-2	-	-	CSVVTGNYGYTF	TGCAGCGTTGTTACGGGGAACTATGGCTACACCTTC
TRBV7-2	TRBJ1-2	-	many	CASLGQGIGYGYTF	TGTGCCAGCTTGGGGCAGGGGATAGGGTATGGCTACACCTTC
TRBV6-1	TRBJ2-7	TRBD1	once	CASSRDSYEQYF	TGTGCCAGCAGCCGGGACAGTTACGAGCAGTACTTC
TRBV9	TRBJ2-2	-	-	CASSVDGVFTGELFF	TGTGCCAGCAGCGTAGACGGGGTTTTCACCGGGGAGCTGTTTTTT
TRBV5-1	TRBJ2-7	TRBD2	-	CASSPGGSQSYEQYF	TGCGCCAGCAGCCCGGGGGGGTCCCAATCCTACGAGCAGTACTTC
TRBV6-5	TRBJ1-2	-	few	CASRKRGLNYGYTF	TGTGCCAGCAGGAAGAGGGGCCTTAACTATGGCTACACCTTC
TRBV7-8	TRBJ1-2	-	-	CASSPNLGNYGYTF	TGTGCCAGCAGCCCAAACCTTGGCAACTATGGCTACACCTTC